The 29 T cell receptor beta chains listed next were all sequenced from one sample in a study of blood T cell repertoires in COVID-19. Repertoires were generated with immunoSEQ multiplex PCR, while TCRdb's copy carries only in-frame clones and drops some. This table holds some 70,000 clones, around 86% found once. The sequencing sample was made of peripheral blood. Source of these receptors: a woman in her fifties or sixties with acute or convalescent COVID-19.

The chain combines TRBV19 with TRBJ1-6; TRBD1 matches 9 bases. CDR3 length equals 18 residues. Per germline, CDR1 LNHDA and CDR2 SQIVND (reference sequence). Losses at the gene ends were 4 bases for V and 8 bases for J; bases not matched to a gene: 15. CDR3 residues: CASSTQRWGTGSHSPLHF. The CDR3 coding sequence is TGTGCCAGTAGTACCCAACGCTGGGGGACAGGGTCCCATTCACCCCTCCACTTT.

The chain carries TRBV7-2 and TRBJ2-5; the match to TRBD2 covers 14 bases. The germline V gene has CDR1 SGHTA and CDR2 FQGNSA. The junction had 3 bases not matched to a gene; V was cut back by 0 bases and J by 6 bases. The CDR3 runs to 16 residues. CDR3 residues: CASSLAGTSGGKTQYF. The CDR3 DNA follows: TGTGCCAGCAGCTTAGCAGGGACTAGCGGGGGTAAGACCCAGTACTTC.

The chain joins TRBV5-5 to TRBJ1-1; 8 bases are a match to TRBD1. In germline, CDR1 is SGHKS, CDR2 YYEKEE (reference sequence). The V gene end was trimmed by 4 bases and the J gene end by 4 bases; junction bases not matched to a gene: 6. The CDR3 totals 14 residues. The CDR3 region has the DNA TGTGCCAGCAGCACGCAAACAGGGGGCACTGAAGCTTTCTTT. Protein sequence: CASSTQTGGTEAFF. The full variable domain, completed using reference TRBV5-5 and TRBJ1-1, is DAGVTQSPTHLIKTRGQQVTLRCSPISGHKSVSWYQQVLGQGPQFIFQYYEKEERGRGNFPDRFSARQFPNYSSELNVNALLLGDSALYLCASSTQTGGTEAFFGQGTRLTVV.

J is TRBJ1-1 and V is TRBV30; 8 nucleotides align to TRBD1. Trimming cost V 4 bases and J 1 base; bases outside gene matches: 2. The germline gives CDR1 GTSNPN, CDR2 SVGIG (reference sequence). There are 13 residues in the CDR3. In nucleotides, the CDR3 is TGTGCCTGGAAGGGACAGGAGAACACTGAAGCTTTCTTT. It translates to CAWKGQENTEAFF.

In DNA, the CDR3 is TGCGCCAGCAAAAACAGGGGCCTCTGCTGTCAGCCCCAGCATTTT. Protein sequence: CASKNRGLCCQPQHF. This chain links TRBV10-1 with TRBJ1-5; 7 positions match TRBD1. This CDR3 has 15 residues. The V gene's germline CDR1 is WNHNN and CDR2 SYGVQD (reference sequence). J lost 6 bases, V lost 7 bases, and 12 bases had no gene match.

The rearrangement joins TRBV7-8 to TRBJ2-7; TRBD1 agrees at 7 bases. Germline CDR1 SGHVS, CDR2 FQNEAQ. CDR3 length: 14 residues. V shed 2 bases and J 2 bases; nucleotides not matched to a gene: 3. DNA of the CDR3: TGTGCCAGCAGCTTACAAACAGGGGCCTACGAGCAGTACTTC. It translates to CASSLQTGAYEQYF.

This clone was seen only once. This rearrangement joins TRBV29-1 to TRBJ1-1; D is unclear. Trimming stripped 4 bases from V and 1 base from J, with 7 bases between. Germline loops: CDR1 SQVTM, CDR2 ANQGSEA. The CDR3 loop spans 12 amino acids. DNA of the CDR3: TGCAGCGTTGGAACGGGGAACACTGAAGCTTTCTTT. Amino acid sequence: CSVGTGNTEAFF.

The CDR3 DNA reads TGCAGCGCCACCGGGACAGGGGCCTATGGCTACACCTTC. Translated: CSATGTGAYGYTF. This chain connects TRBV29-1 to TRBJ1-2; 10 bases are shared with TRBD1. This CDR3 spans 13 amino acids. Germline CDR1 is SQVTM and CDR2 is ANQGSEA. V gave up 7 bases and J gave up 4 bases; unmatched junction bases: 6.

The chain combines TRBV4-1 with TRBJ2-7, with TRBD1 as a possible D gene (5 bases). This CDR3 contains 15 residues. Germline CDR1 is MGHRA and CDR2 is YSYEKL. Trimming removed 4 bases at V and 3 bases at J, with 16 bases between. The CDR3 bases are TGCGCCAGCAGCCCGACGACAGTAACTTTCTACGAGCAGTACTTC. This gives the protein CASSPTTVTFYEQYF.

The chain joins TRBV6-6 to TRBJ1-2; no firm D call. Per the germline V gene, CDR1 is MNHNY and CDR2 is SVGAGI (reference sequence). The CDR3 runs 14 residues. The ends were cut back, 5 bases at V and 8 bases at J, with 18 bases in the middle. The CDR3 DNA follows: TGTGCCAGCAGTCCCGGGTTACGGAACGGCGGCTACACCTTC. Translating it yields CASSPGLRNGGYTF.

V and J are TRBV5-6 and TRBJ2-7, with D uncertain. The CDR3 length is 14 residues. In germline, CDR1 is SGHDT, CDR2 YYEEEE. Trimming took 0 bases from V and 3 from J, leaving 10 bases between them. CDR3 DNA sequence: TGTGCCAGCAGCTTGGCCTTGTTTAGCTACGAGCAGTACTTC. This encodes CASSLALFSYEQYF.

The genes are TRBV3-1 (or the pseudogene TRBV3-2) and TRBJ1-2; maybe TRBD1 (5 bases). Germline V gene data show CDR1 as LGHDT and CDR2 as YNNKEL (reference sequence). V was trimmed by 4 bases and J by 8 bases, leaving 20 bases between them. The CDR3 loop spans 15 amino acids. CDR3 loop: CASSRTRVQGGGYTF. CDR3 DNA: TGTGCCAGCAGCCGGACAAGGGTTCAGGGAGGGGGCTACACCTTC.

The chain links TRBV6-2 or TRBV6-3 to TRBJ1-2; D remains ambiguous. V was clipped by 6 bases and J by 4 bases, with 18 bases between them. CDR1 MNHEY and CDR2 SVGEGT come from the germline V gene. This CDR3 region has 15 residues. The CDR3 sequence: CASSFGGWVGYGYTF. The CDR3 DNA sequence: TGTGCCAGCAGCTTTGGAGGTTGGGTAGGCTATGGCTACACCTTC.

The V call is TRBV6-5, the J call TRBJ2-7; 10 nucleotides match TRBD1. The germline V gene has CDR1 MNHEY and CDR2 SVGAGI. The CDR3 extends over 15 amino acids. Losses at the gene ends were 5 bases for V and 0 bases for J; bases not matched to a gene: 4. The CDR3 spells CASSQWTGGSYEQYF. CDR3 DNA: TGTGCCAGCAGTCAATGGACAGGGGGCTCCTACGAGCAGTACTTC.

This chain joins TRBV18 and TRBJ1-2; weak D call: TRBD1 (6 bases). The CDR3 has 15 residues. Germline assignment: CDR1 KGHSH and CDR2 LQKENI. V was shortened by 3 bases and J by 0 bases, with 11 bases between the two germline ends. CDR3 coding DNA: TGTGCCAGCTCACCCCAGGACAGTCCTAACTATGGCTACACCTTC. It is translated as CASSPQDSPNYGYTF.

This chain joins TRBV6-1 and TRBJ2-7; D may be TRBD1 (5 bases). The V gene's germline CDR1 is MNHNS and CDR2 SASEGT. The CDR3 extends over 14 amino acids. V dropped 3 bases and J dropped 1 base, with 10 bases sitting between them. CDR3 amino acids: CASSDFGQSYEQYF. The DNA for the CDR3 is TGTGCCAGCAGTGATTTCGGACAATCCTACGAGCAGTACTTC.

V usage is TRBV18 and J usage is TRBJ1-1, with TRBD1 matching 7 bases. CDR1 KGHSH and CDR2 LQKENI come from the germline V gene. V shed 2 bases and J 6 bases; nucleotides not matched to a gene: 6. This CDR3 is 14 amino acids long. In DNA form, the CDR3 reads TGTGCCAGCTCACCAATAGGGACAGCCTCTGAAGCTTTCTTT. Encoded protein: CASSPIGTASEAFF. The whole variable domain, filled in from reference TRBV18 and TRBJ1-1, reads NAGVMQNPRHLVRRRGQEARLRCSPMKGHSHVYWYRQLPEEGLKFMVYLQKENIIDESGMPKERFSAEFPKEGPSILRIQQVVRGDSAAYFCASSPIGTASEAFFGQGTRLTVV.

This clone was detected only a few times. This chain joins TRBV3-1 (or the pseudogene TRBV3-2) and TRBJ2-1, with 7 bases that match TRBD2. Germline CDR1 reads LGHDT; CDR2 reads YNNKEL (reference sequence). This CDR3 region has 14 residues. V lost 8 bases to trimming and J lost 7 bases; unmatched junction nucleotides: 11. In DNA, the CDR3 is TGTGCCAGCCTGGGGAGGGGCTCGGGGAATGAGCAGTTCTTC. Translation: CASLGRGSGNEQFF.

The V gene is TRBV9, the J gene TRBJ1-5; 8 nucleotides line up with TRBD1. The CDR3 runs 18 residues. Germline-derived CDR1 and CDR2 are SGDLS and YYNGEE. V dropped 1 base and J dropped 3; count of bases not matched to a gene: 12. CDR3 DNA sequence: TGTGCCAGCAGCGTACCTACGAAGACAGGGGCTCACAATCAGCCCCAGCATTTT. Translating gives CASSVPTKTGAHNQPQHF.

The chain has TRBV6-5 and TRBJ1-2; D is possibly TRBD1 (6 bases). In germline, CDR1 is MNHEY, CDR2 SVGAGI. The CDR3 totals 14 residues. V was pared by 4 bases and J by 4 bases, with 13 bases between. The CDR3 DNA sequence: TGTGCCAGCAGTTTGAAAACAGGGATCTATGGCTACACCTTC. This codes for CASSLKTGIYGYTF.

This clone occurred once. The CDR3 nucleotides are TGCGCCAGCAGCATGACAGCCAGGGGATATGGCTACACCTTC. Translating gives CASSMTARGYGYTF. The chain is built from TRBV5-1 and TRBJ1-2, with D possibly being TRBD1 (6 bases). This CDR3 has 14 amino acids. Trimming took off 4 bases at V and 5 bases at J, with 15 bases between the two ends. The germline V gene has CDR1 SGHRS and CDR2 YFSETQ.

The genes are TRBV4-1 and TRBJ1-3; 10 bases map to TRBD1. V shed 4 bases, J shed 2 bases, and the junction held 5 bases outside the gene matches. CDR3 length: 16 amino acids. Germline V CDR1 and CDR2: MGHRA, YSYEKL. CDR3 nucleotides: TGCGCCAGCAGCCTGATGGGACAGGGGACTGGAAACACCATATATTTT. Its protein product is CASSLMGQGTGNTIYF.

This clone was recorded at least ten times. This chain links TRBV7-9 with TRBJ2-7; no clear D. The ends were cut back, 4 bases at V and 3 bases at J, with 4 bases in the middle. CDR3 length: 11 residues. Looked up from germline, CDR1 is SEHNR and CDR2 is FQNEAQ (reference sequence). Here the CDR3 DNA reads TGTGCCAGCAGCTCATTCTACGAGCAGTACTTC. Translation: CASSSFYEQYF.

A single count supports this clone. The chain joins TRBV7-9 to TRBJ1-4; D not resolved. V dropped 2 bases and J dropped 5 bases, with 15 bases sitting between them. The CDR3 is made up of 16 amino acids. CDR1 and CDR2 from the germline V gene are SEHNR and FQNEAQ (reference sequence). CDR3 nucleotides: TGTGCCAGCAGCTTATACAGTGAAGCTACGAATGAAAAACTGTTTTTT. Translation gives CASSLYSEATNEKLFF. Full variable domain (rest looked up from reference TRBV7-9 and TRBJ1-4): DTGVSQNPRHKITKRGQNVTFRCDPISEHNRLYWYRQTLGQGPEFLTYFQNEAQLEKSRLLSDRFSAERPKGSFSTLEIQRTEQGDSAMYLCASSLYSEATNEKLFFGSGTQLSVL.

The CDR3, as DNA: TGTGCCAGCAGCCTATCCTCGGGGGGGAACACTGAAGCTTTCTTT. Translating it yields CASSLSSGGNTEAFF. The J gene is TRBJ1-1, the V gene TRBV3-1 (or the pseudogene TRBV3-2); a possible D gene is TRBD1 (5 bases). Germline V gene data show CDR1 as LGHDT and CDR2 as YNNKEL (reference sequence). The length of the CDR3 is 15 residues. The V and J ends lost 4 bases and 1 base respectively, with 13 bases between them.

V usage is TRBV3-1 (or the pseudogene TRBV3-2) and J usage is TRBJ2-2; 8 bases are a match to TRBD2. The CDR3 spans 16 residues. The germline gives CDR1 LGHDT, CDR2 YNNKEL (reference sequence). V shed 0 bases and J 11 bases; nucleotides not matched to a gene: 11. The CDR3 coding sequence is TGTGCCAGCAGCCAAGACGGGAGGGCCGCGGGGACTGAGCTGTTTTTT. Protein: CASSQDGRAAGTELFF.

The V call is TRBV3-1 (or the pseudogene TRBV3-2), the J call TRBJ1-2; possibly TRBD1 for D (5 bases). CDR3 length: 13 amino acids. With 4 bases removed from V and 8 bases from J, the gap between germline ends came to 14 bases. The germline CDR1 and CDR2 sequences are LGHDT and YNNKEL (reference sequence). The CDR3 reads CASSPDRTGGYTF. CDR3 DNA sequence: TGTGCCAGCAGCCCAGACAGAACAGGCGGCTACACCTTC.

This chain connects TRBV28 to TRBJ1-4; 7 nucleotides agree with TRBD1. V was pared by 7 bases and J by 7 bases, with 3 bases of the junction left unmatched. The CDR3 is 12 amino acids. Germline V gene data show CDR1 as MDHEN and CDR2 as SYDVKM. The CDR3 region is CASNTGVEKLFF. The CDR3 DNA is TGTGCCAGCAACACAGGGGTTGAAAAACTGTTTTTT.

The chain combines TRBV11-2 with TRBJ1-4; TRBD1 is a possible D gene (5 bases). CDR1 is SGHAT, CDR2 FQNNGV, per germline. The V end lost 3 bases, the J end lost 3 bases, and 11 bases lay between the germline ends. This CDR3 has 15 amino acids. The CDR3 loop reads CASSLEGPPNEKLFF. DNA for the CDR3: TGTGCCAGCAGCTTGGAGGGGCCCCCTAATGAAAAACTGTTTTTT.